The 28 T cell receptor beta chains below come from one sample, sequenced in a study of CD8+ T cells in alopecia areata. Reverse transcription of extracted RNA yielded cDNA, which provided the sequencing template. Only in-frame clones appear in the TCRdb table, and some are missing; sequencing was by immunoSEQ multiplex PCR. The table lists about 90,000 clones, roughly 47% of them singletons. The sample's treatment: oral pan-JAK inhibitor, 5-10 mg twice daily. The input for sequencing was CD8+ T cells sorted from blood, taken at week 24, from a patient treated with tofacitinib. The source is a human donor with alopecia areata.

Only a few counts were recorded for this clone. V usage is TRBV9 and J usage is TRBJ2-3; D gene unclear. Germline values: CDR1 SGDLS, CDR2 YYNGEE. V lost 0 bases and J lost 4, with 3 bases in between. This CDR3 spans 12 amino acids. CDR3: CASSVDSDTQYF. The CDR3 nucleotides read TGTGCCAGCAGCGTAGATTCAGATACGCAGTATTTT.

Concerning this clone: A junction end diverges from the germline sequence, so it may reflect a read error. The CDR3 DNA reads as TGTGCCACCAGCAGAGCGGCAGGTGACTCCGCCTTC. Residues: CATSRAAGDSAF. The chain uses TRBV15 and TRBJ1-2, with D uncertain. Looked up from germline, CDR1 is LNHNV and CDR2 is YYDKDF (reference sequence). The CDR3 has 12 residues. The whole variable domain, filled in from reference TRBV15 and TRBJ1-2, reads DAMVIQNPRYQVTQFGKPVTLSCSQTLNHNVMYWYQQKSSQAPKLLFHYYDKDFNNEADTPDNFQSRRPNTSFCFLDIRSPGLGDTAMYLCATSRAAGDSAFGSGTRLTVV.

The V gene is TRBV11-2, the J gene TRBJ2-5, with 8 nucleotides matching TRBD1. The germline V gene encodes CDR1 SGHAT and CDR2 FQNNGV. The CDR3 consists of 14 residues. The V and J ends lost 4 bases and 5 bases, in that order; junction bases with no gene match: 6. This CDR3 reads CASSSQGARETQYF. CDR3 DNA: TGTGCCAGCAGCTCTCAGGGGGCGCGGGAGACCCAGTACTTC.

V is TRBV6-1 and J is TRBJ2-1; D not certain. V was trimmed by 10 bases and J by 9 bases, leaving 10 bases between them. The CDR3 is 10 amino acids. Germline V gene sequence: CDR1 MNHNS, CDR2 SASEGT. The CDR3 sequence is CANAPGEQFF. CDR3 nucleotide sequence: TGTGCCAATGCCCCCGGTGAGCAGTTCTTC.

The CDR3 reads CASSLSAGLNTGELFF. CDR3 DNA: TGTGCCAGCAGCTTGTCGGCAGGGCTGAACACCGGGGAGCTGTTTTTT. The chain couples TRBV5-6 to TRBJ2-2; TRBD1 is a possible D gene (5 bases). The CDR3 has 16 residues. Germline V gene data show CDR1 as SGHDT and CDR2 as YYEEEE. V lost 1 base and J lost 1, with 11 bases in between.

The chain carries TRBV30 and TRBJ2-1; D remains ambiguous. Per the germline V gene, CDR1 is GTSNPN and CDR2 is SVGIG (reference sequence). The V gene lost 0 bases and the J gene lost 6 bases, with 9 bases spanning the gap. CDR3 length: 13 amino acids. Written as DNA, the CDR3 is TGTGCCTGGAGTGTAAATAATTTCAATGAGCAGTTCTTC. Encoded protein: CAWSVNNFNEQFF.

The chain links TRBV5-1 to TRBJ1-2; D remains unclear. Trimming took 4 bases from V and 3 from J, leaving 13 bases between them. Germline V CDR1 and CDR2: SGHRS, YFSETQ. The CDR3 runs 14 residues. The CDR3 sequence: CASSLQRADYGYTF. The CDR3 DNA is TGCGCCAGCAGCCTCCAGCGGGCGGACTATGGCTACACCTTC.

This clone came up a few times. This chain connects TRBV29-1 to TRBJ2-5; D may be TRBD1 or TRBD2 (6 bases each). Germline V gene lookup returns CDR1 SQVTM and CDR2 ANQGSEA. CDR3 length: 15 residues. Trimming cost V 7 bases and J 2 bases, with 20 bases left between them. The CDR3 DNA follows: TGCAGCGACCCCCGGGGGCTTGTGGAACAAGAGACCCAGTACTTC. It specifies CSDPRGLVEQETQYF.

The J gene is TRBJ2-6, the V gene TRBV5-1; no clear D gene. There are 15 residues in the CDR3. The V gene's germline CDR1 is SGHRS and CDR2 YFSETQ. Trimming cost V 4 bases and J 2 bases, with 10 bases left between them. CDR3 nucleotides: TGCGCCAGCAGCCCCCCTGGCGCTGGGGCCAACGTCCTGACTTTC. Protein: CASSPPGAGANVLTF.

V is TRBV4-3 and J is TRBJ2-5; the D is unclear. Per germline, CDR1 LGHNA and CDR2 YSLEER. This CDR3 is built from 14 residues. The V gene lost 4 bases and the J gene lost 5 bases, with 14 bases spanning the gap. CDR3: CASSPTTAEETQYF. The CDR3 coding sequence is TGCGCCAGCAGCCCCACAACAGCTGAGGAGACCCAGTACTTC.

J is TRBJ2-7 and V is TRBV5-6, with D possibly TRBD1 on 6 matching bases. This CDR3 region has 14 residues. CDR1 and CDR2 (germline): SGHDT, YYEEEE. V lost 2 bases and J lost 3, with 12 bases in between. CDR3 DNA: TGTGCCAGCAGCTTATACAGGGCCCACTACGAGCAGTACTTC. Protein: CASSLYRAHYEQYF.

Here the CDR3 reads CSVRTGLGNTEAFF. In DNA, the CDR3 is TGCAGCGTACGGACAGGGCTGGGGAACACTGAAGCTTTCTTT. This chain uses TRBV29-1 with TRBJ1-1; TRBD1 aligns across 8 bases. The CDR3 totals 14 residues. V lost 6 bases to trimming and J lost 1 base; unmatched junction nucleotides: 7. Germline V lookup: CDR1 SQVTM, CDR2 ANQGSEA. The complete variable domain, with remaining parts taken from reference TRBV29-1 and TRBJ1-1, reads SAVISQKPSRDICQRGTSLTIQCQVDSQVTMMFWYRQQPGQSLTLIATANQGSEATYESGFVIDKFPISRPNLTFSTLTVSNMSPEDSSIYLCSVRTGLGNTEAFFGQGTRLTVV.

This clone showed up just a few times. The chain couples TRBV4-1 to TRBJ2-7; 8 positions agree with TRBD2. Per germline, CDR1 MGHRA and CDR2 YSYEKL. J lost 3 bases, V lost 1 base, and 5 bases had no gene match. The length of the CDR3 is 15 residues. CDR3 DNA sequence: TGCGCCAGCAGCCAAGTTGAAAGCGGGAGCTACGAGCAGTACTTC. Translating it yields CASSQVESGSYEQYF.

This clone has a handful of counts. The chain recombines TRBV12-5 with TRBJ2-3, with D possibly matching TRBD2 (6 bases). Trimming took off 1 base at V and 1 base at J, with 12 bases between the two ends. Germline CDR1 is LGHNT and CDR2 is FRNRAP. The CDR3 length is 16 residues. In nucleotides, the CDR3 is TGTGCTAGTGGTTTGGAAGGAGGGTACGGCACAGATACGCAGTATTTT. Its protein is CASGLEGGYGTDTQYF.

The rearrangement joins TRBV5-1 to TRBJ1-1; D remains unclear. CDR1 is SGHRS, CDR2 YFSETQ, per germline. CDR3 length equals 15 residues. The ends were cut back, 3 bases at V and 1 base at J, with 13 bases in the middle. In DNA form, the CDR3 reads TGCGCCAGCAGCTCGGAACCGCAACAGAACACTGAAGCTTTCTTT. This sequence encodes CASSSEPQQNTEAFF.

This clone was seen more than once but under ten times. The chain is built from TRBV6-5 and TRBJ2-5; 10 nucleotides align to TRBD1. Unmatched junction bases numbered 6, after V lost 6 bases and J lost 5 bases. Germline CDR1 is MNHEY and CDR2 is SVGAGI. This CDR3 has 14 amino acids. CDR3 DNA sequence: TGTGCCAGCAGGCGACAGGGGGCTTGGGAGACCCAGTACTTC. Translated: CASRRQGAWETQYF.

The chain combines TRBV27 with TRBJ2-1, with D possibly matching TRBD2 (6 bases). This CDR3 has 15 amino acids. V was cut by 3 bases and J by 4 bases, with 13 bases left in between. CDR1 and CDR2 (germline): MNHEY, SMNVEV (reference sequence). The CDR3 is CASSFPGAGYNEQFF. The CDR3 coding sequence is TGTGCCAGCAGTTTCCCCGGGGCGGGGTACAATGAGCAGTTCTTC.

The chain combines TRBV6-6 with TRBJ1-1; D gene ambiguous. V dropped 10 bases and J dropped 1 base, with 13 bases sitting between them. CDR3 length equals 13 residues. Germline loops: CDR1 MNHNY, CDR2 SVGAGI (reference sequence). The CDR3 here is CATSPLKNTEAFF. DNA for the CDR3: TGTGCCACCTCCCCGCTGAAGAACACTGAAGCTTTCTTT.

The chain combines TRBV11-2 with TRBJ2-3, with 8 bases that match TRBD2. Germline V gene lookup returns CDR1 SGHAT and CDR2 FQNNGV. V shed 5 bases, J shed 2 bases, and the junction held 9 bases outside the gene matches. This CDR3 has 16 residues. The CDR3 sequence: CASSQEVAGYTDTQYF. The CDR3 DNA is TGTGCCAGCAGCCAAGAAGTAGCGGGGTACACAGATACGCAGTATTTT.

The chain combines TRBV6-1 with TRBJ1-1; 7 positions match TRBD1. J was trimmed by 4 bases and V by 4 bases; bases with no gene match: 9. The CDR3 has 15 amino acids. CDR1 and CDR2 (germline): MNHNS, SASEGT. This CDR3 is CASSGYRGLITEAFF. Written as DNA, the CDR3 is TGTGCCAGCAGTGGCTACAGGGGTTTGATCACTGAAGCTTTCTTT.

CDR3 DNA sequence: TGTGCCAGCAGTGATTTCGCACCCGCGGGGCGCTCTGGAAACACCATATATTTT. Translation gives CASSDFAPAGRSGNTIYF. The chain links TRBV6-1 to TRBJ1-3, with a possible D match to TRBD1 (5 bases). Germline lookup yields CDR1 MNHNS and CDR2 SASEGT. V was cut by 3 bases and J by 0 bases, with 18 bases left in between. This CDR3 has 18 amino acids.

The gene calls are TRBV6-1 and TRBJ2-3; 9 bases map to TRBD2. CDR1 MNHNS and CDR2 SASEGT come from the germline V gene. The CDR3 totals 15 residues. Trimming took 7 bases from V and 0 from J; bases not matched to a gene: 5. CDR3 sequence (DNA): TGTGCCAGCATCGAAGGACTAGCGAGCACAGATACGCAGTATTTT. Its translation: CASIEGLASTDTQYF.

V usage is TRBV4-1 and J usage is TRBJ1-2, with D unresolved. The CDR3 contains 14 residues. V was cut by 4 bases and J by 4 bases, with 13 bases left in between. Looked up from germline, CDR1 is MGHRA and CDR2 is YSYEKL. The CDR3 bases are TGCGCCAGCAGCCCCCCCGGGGAGGCCTATGGCTACACCTTC. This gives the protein CASSPPGEAYGYTF.

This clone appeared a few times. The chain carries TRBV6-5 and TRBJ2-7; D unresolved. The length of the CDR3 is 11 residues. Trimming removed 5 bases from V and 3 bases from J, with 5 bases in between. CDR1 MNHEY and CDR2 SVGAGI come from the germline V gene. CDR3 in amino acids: CASSTHYEQYF. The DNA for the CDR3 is TGTGCCAGCAGTACCCACTACGAGCAGTACTTC.

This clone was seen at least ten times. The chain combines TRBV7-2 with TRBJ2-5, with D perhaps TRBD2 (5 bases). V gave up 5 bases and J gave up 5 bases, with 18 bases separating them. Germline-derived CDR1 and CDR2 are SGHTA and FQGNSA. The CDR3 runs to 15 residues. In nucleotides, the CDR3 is TGTGCCAGCAGCACCCGAGGAGCGGTTGCCGAGACCCAGTACTTC. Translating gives CASSTRGAVAETQYF.

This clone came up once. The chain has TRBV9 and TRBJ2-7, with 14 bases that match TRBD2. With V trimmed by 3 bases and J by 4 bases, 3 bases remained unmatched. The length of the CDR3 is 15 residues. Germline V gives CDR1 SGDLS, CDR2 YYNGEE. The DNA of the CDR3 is TGTGCCAGCAGCGGCGGGACTAGCGGGAGTTACGAGCAGTACTTC. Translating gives CASSGGTSGSYEQYF.

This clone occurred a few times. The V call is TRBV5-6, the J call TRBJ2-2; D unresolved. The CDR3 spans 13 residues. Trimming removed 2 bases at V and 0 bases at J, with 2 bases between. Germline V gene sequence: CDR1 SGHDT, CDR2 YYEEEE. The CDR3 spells CASSLTNTGELFF. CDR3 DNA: TGTGCCAGCAGCTTAACGAACACCGGGGAGCTGTTTTTT.

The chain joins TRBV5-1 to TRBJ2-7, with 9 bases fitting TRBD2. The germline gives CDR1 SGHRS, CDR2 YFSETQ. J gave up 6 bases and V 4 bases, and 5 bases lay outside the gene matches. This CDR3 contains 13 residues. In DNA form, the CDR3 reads TGCGCCAGCAGCCCGGGACTAGCTGTCGAGCAGTACTTC. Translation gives CASSPGLAVEQYF.